Below, 5 T cell receptor beta chains from the same sample are listed, as sequenced in a study of T-cell reconstitution after alpha-beta-depleted transplantation in children. Unique molecular identifiers were built into the TCRbeta library. TCRdb recomputed calls from the PCR reads with MiXCR, one row per CDR3 protein. The data show approximately 650,000 distinct CDR3 sequences, with roughly 14% seen just once and about 0.77% held by the top ten. Sequenced material: PBMCs, taken before TCRalphabeta/CD19-depleted stem cell transplant. These receptors were obtained from a girl aged 2 to 9 with congenital amegakaryocytic thrombocytopenia, due to receive a stem cell transplant.

The chain is built from TRBV28 and TRBJ2-3; TRBD2 agrees at 7 bases. In germline, CDR1 is MDHEN, CDR2 SYDVKM. The CDR3 length is 15 residues. The ends lost 6 bases at V and 4 bases at J; junction bases unmatched: 10. Here the CDR3 reads CASSQMSGAPDTQYF. Written as DNA, the CDR3 is TGTGCCAGCAGCCAAATGAGCGGGGCTCCAGATACGCAGTATTTT.

The chain links TRBV6-2 or TRBV6-3 to TRBJ2-1; 12 bases fit TRBD2. CDR1 and CDR2 from the germline V gene are MNHEY and SVGEGT. The CDR3 is made up of 17 amino acids. V lost 1 base to trimming and J lost 7 bases; unmatched junction nucleotides: 8. CDR3 sequence: CASSYWKGLAGRNEQFF. The CDR3 region has the DNA TGTGCCAGCAGTTACTGGAAAGGACTAGCGGGAAGAAATGAGCAGTTCTTC.

V usage is TRBV5-1 and J usage is TRBJ2-1; tentatively, D is TRBD2 (6 bases). The CDR3 is 17 amino acids. The germline gives CDR1 SGHRS, CDR2 YFSETQ. V lost 3 bases, J lost 10 bases, and 26 bases lay in between. CDR3 protein: CASSYIPPPGEAEEQFF. CDR3 DNA: TGCGCCAGCAGCTATATCCCCCCTCCGGGAGAAGCAGAGGAGCAGTTCTTC.

This clonotype has only one observation. A read error is likely, as this CDR3 ends without the conserved phenylalanine or tryptophan. V usage is TRBV12-3 or TRBV12-4 and J usage is TRBJ2-7; 9 positions agree with TRBD2. The trim removed 1 base at V and 9 bases at J, leaving 10 bases unmatched. The CDR3 loop spans 15 amino acids. CDR3 nucleotides: TGTGCCAGCAGTTTAGTCCGAGCGGGAGGTCGTGGGCAGTACCTC. Translation gives CASSLVRAGGRGQYL.

This clonotype occurred many times. The chain has TRBV6-1 and TRBJ2-7, with D perhaps TRBD1 (5 bases). Germline-derived CDR1 and CDR2 are MNHNS and SASEGT. V lost 8 bases, J lost 5 bases, and 19 bases lay in between. The CDR3 sequence is 14 residues long. CDR3 sequence: CASFDSWGFDEQYF. DNA for the CDR3: TGTGCCAGCTTCGACTCGTGGGGCTTCGACGAGCAGTACTTC.